This T cell receptor (beta chain) is drawn from a study of blood T cell repertoires in COVID-19. Methods used by the authors: Amplification of reference gene primers provided the estimated nucleated cell counts. Assay: immunoSEQ multiplex PCR; the TCRdb copy retains only in-frame clones and omits some. That table furnishes V, J and clone size, whereas the DNA furnished D and trimming. This sample has 55,000 to 65,000 clones, with around three quarters found just once. The CDR3 runs to 12 residues. Germline loops: CDR1 SNHLY, CDR2 FYNNEI. V lost 1 base and J 7 bases, leaving 4 bases between the germline ends.

V and J are TRBV2 and TRBJ1-4; D gene ambiguous. The clonotype originates from a man between 60 and 75 years old with acute or convalescent COVID-19. The sample comprised peripheral blood. In nucleotides, the CDR3 is TGTGCCAGCAGTGAAGGGAGTGAAAAACTGTTTTTT. Translating it yields CASSEGSEKLFF. Supplemented by reference TRBV2 and TRBJ1-4, the full variable domain reads EPEVTQTPSHQVTQMGQEVILRCVPISNHLYFYWYRQILGQKVEFLVSFYNNEISEKSEIFDDQFSVERPDGSNFTLKIRSTKLEDSAMYFCASSEGSEKLFFGSGTQLSVL.